This T cell receptor beta chain was retrieved from a study of blood T cells in healthy people across ages. A sample-barcoded 5' primer and a J-beta primer mix were used in a second PCR of roughly 7 to 12 cycles. TCRdb independently ran MiXCR on the 5' RACE reads; one entry per CDR3 protein. The sample lists 1,100,000 or so distinct CDR3 sequences, 45% seen once, with under 20% in the top ten. This clonotype appeared a few times. This CDR3 comprises 15 residues. The V gene end was trimmed by 6 bases and the J gene end by 5 bases; junction bases not matched to a gene: 10. Germline CDR1 and CDR2: LGHDT and YNNKEL (reference sequence).

The chain links TRBV3-1 to TRBJ2-5; 9 bases match TRBD2. The specimen sequenced was blood. This sequence originates from a woman aged 60-75 years in good health. The CDR3 nucleotides are TGTGCCAGCAGTCGGGTAGCGGGAGAGGTGGAGACCCAGTACTTC. It encodes CASSRVAGEVETQYF.